The 23 T cell receptor beta chains in this list originate from one sample, sequenced in a study of blood T cell repertoires in COVID-19. Here immunoSEQ multiplex PCR was the method, and the copy in TCRdb shows in-frame clones only, minus some. Seen here are some 87,000 clones, more than 80% observed once, and the top ten hold 24%. Sequenced input: peripheral blood. These receptor sequences come from a human donor in a cohort sampled during active COVID-19.

This sequence joins TRBV7-9 and TRBJ2-7, with a possible D match to TRBD2 (6 bases). The CDR3 is made up of 15 amino acids. Per the germline V gene, CDR1 is SEHNR and CDR2 is FQNEAQ (reference sequence). Trimming took 5 bases from V and 3 from J, leaving 17 bases between them. The CDR3, as DNA: TGTGCCAGCAGCCCACTTAGCGGAGTGTACTACGAGCAGTACTTC. Its protein product is CASSPLSGVYYEQYF.

The gene calls are TRBV18 and TRBJ2-7, with 10 bases identical to TRBD1. This CDR3 contains 15 residues. Germline assignment: CDR1 KGHSH and CDR2 LQKENI. Trimming cost V 3 bases and J 7 bases; bases outside gene matches: 9. The CDR3 spells CASSPGQGGPEEQYF. In DNA, the CDR3 is TGTGCCAGCTCACCCGGACAGGGGGGCCCTGAGGAGCAGTACTTC.

CDR3 sequence: CASRGGGSYNEQFF. The CDR3 DNA is TGCGCCAGCAGGGGCGGGGGGTCCTACAATGAGCAGTTCTTC. This chain uses TRBV5-1 with TRBJ2-1; 8 positions match TRBD2. The V gene's germline CDR1 is SGHRS and CDR2 YFSETQ. CDR3 length: 14 residues. The junction had 2 bases not matched to a gene; V was cut back by 5 bases and J by 1 base.

The V call is TRBV5-5, the J call TRBJ2-1; TRBD2 matches 14 bases. The V gene's germline CDR1 is SGHKS and CDR2 YYEKEE (reference sequence). The CDR3 totals 18 residues. V dropped 3 bases and J dropped 10; count of bases not matched to a gene: 15. The CDR3 spells CASSSPPGLAGALAEQFF. CDR3 nucleotides: TGTGCCAGCAGCTCCCCTCCGGGACTAGCGGGGGCCCTTGCGGAGCAGTTCTTC.

The CDR3 DNA is TGTGCCAGCAGTACCGGTGGCTCTGGAAACACCATATATTTT. Protein sequence: CASSTGGSGNTIYF. V usage is TRBV6-2 or TRBV6-3 and J usage is TRBJ1-3; D call uncertain. The CDR3 length is 14 residues. The germline gives CDR1 MNHEY, CDR2 SVGEGT. The germline V and J ends were trimmed by 5 bases and 0 bases, with 8 bases remaining between them.

This rearrangement joins TRBV24-1 to TRBJ2-1, with 11 bases matching TRBD2. V gave up 7 bases and J gave up 7 bases; unmatched junction bases: 8. The length of the CDR3 is 15 residues. CDR1 is KGHDR and CDR2 is SFDVKD in the germline V gene. CDR3 DNA: TGTGCCACCAGCTTAGCGGGAGGGCGGGTGAATGAGCAGTTCTTC. It is translated as CATSLAGGRVNEQFF.

This clone was counted between two and nine times. At one boundary the junction diverges from the germline segment, which might be a read error. This sequence joins TRBV6-1 and TRBJ2-2, with TRBD2 matching over 10 bases. The germline gives CDR1 MNHNS, CDR2 SASEGT. This CDR3 is 15 amino acids long. The CDR3 sequence: CASREAGGQTGELFF. In nucleotides, the CDR3 is TGTGCCAGCAGGGAAGCGGGAGGGCAGACCGGGGAGCTGTTTTTT.

The chain links TRBV5-1 to TRBJ2-2; tentative D call: TRBD2 (6 bases). The CDR3 runs to 14 residues. The ends were cut back, 3 bases at V and 0 bases at J, with 6 bases in the middle. Germline CDR1 reads SGHRS; CDR2 reads YFSETQ. CDR3 protein: CASSWDSNTGELFF. CDR3 nucleotide sequence: TGCGCCAGCAGCTGGGACTCGAACACCGGGGAGCTGTTTTTT.

This clone was recorded once. The chain combines TRBV6-5 with TRBJ1-2, with D maybe TRBD1 (6 bases). Germline V CDR1 and CDR2: MNHEY, SVGAGI. This CDR3 is built from 14 residues. Between the trimmed V and J ends, which lost 10 bases and 4 bases, there was a span of 19 bases. The CDR3 reads CATQAGTGIYGYTF. The DNA of the CDR3 is TGTGCCACCCAGGCTGGTACAGGGATCTATGGCTACACCTTC.

The chain recombines TRBV19 with TRBJ2-7; 9 bases agree with TRBD2. Germline CDR1 LNHDA, CDR2 SQIVND (reference sequence). Trimming took 5 bases from V and 0 from J; bases not matched to a gene: 5. The CDR3 length is 15 residues. This CDR3 reads CASSFTSGRSYEQYF. The CDR3 DNA sequence: TGTGCCAGTAGTTTCACTAGCGGGCGCTCCTACGAGCAGTACTTC.

The chain recombines TRBV5-6 with TRBJ1-3, with a weak D call TRBD1 (6 bases). Germline CDR1 reads SGHDT; CDR2 reads YYEEEE. The germline V and J ends were trimmed by 5 bases and 0 bases, with 12 bases remaining between them. The CDR3 loop spans 15 amino acids. As DNA, the CDR3 is TGTGCCAGCAGACCTACAGGGCGCTCTGGAAACACCATATATTTT. Its translation is CASRPTGRSGNTIYF.

This clone has just a few counts. Germline and junction disagree at one end, which may indicate a read error. CDR3 residues: CAISGPGENKGWF. CDR3 coding DNA: TGTGCCATCAGTGGACCGGGAGAGAATAAAGGGTGGTTT. V is TRBV10-3 and J is TRBJ1-1; D call uncertain. This CDR3 comprises 13 residues. Germline values: CDR1 ENHRY, CDR2 SYGVKD.

This clone was seen only once. The genes are TRBV9 and TRBJ1-6; 10 nucleotides match TRBD1. In germline, CDR1 is SGDLS, CDR2 YYNGEE. Losses at the gene ends were 3 bases for V and 6 bases for J; bases not matched to a gene: 3. The CDR3 totals 15 residues. This CDR3 is CASSAGTGVNSPLHF. In DNA, the CDR3 is TGTGCCAGCAGCGCAGGGACAGGGGTTAATTCACCCCTCCACTTT.

The gene calls are TRBV5-1 and TRBJ1-1; 8 bases map to TRBD1. This CDR3 is built from 16 residues. Germline loops: CDR1 SGHRS, CDR2 YFSETQ. V was clipped by 1 base and J by 1 base; unmatched bases: 6. The CDR3 reads CASSLRSGGENTEAFF. CDR3 DNA: TGCGCCAGCAGCTTGCGATCAGGGGGCGAGAACACTGAAGCTTTCTTT. The full variable domain, in which reference TRBV5-1 and TRBJ1-1 provide the parts outside the CDR3, is KAGVTQTPRYLIKTRGQQVTLSCSPISGHRSVSWYQQTPGQGLQFLFEYFSETQRNKGNFPGRFSGRQFSNSRSEMNVSTLELGDSALYLCASSLRSGGENTEAFFGQGTRLTVV.

The chain uses TRBV2 and TRBJ2-5; 7 nucleotides align to TRBD2. In germline, CDR1 is SNHLY, CDR2 FYNNEI. Unmatched junction bases numbered 4, after V lost 4 bases and J lost 5 bases. This CDR3 contains 13 residues. Written as DNA, the CDR3 is TGTGCCAGCAGTGGACTAGCCCGGGAGACCCAGTACTTC. Protein sequence: CASSGLARETQYF.

V is TRBV28 and J is TRBJ1-5; D remains unclear. The CDR3 length is 15 residues. Trimming shortened V by 3 bases and J by 0 bases, and 9 bases separated the two germline ends. Looked up from germline, CDR1 is MDHEN and CDR2 is SYDVKM. CDR3 nucleotides: TGTGCCAGCAGTTTCCAGACTTATAGCAATCAGCCCCAGCATTTT. This codes for CASSFQTYSNQPQHF.

This chain connects TRBV28 to TRBJ2-7, with 12 bases that match TRBD2. Germline V gene sequence: CDR1 MDHEN, CDR2 SYDVKM. V lost 6 bases to trimming and J lost 2 bases; unmatched junction nucleotides: 5. This CDR3 region has 15 residues. DNA of the CDR3: TGTGCCAGCAGGACTAGCGGGAGTACGACCTACGAGCAGTACTTC. This gives the protein CASRTSGSTTYEQYF.

This clone appeared a few times. The rearrangement uses TRBV27 and TRBJ2-1; 11 positions match TRBD2. V shed 3 bases and J 7 bases; nucleotides not matched to a gene: 17. CDR3 length: 19 residues. In germline, CDR1 is MNHEY, CDR2 SMNVEV (reference sequence). The CDR3 region has the DNA TGTGCCAGCAGTTTTCGGGCGATAGCGGGAGGGCCTGGTGGAAATGAGCAGTTCTTC. This sequence encodes CASSFRAIAGGPGGNEQFF.

This clone was detected a few times. The J gene is TRBJ1-2, the V gene TRBV3-1 (or the pseudogene TRBV3-2); D possibly corresponds to TRBD1 (6 bases). Germline-derived CDR1 and CDR2 are LGHDT and YNNKEL (reference sequence). The germline V and J ends were trimmed by 0 bases and 4 bases, with 12 bases remaining between them. The CDR3 is made up of 15 amino acids. The chain's CDR3 is CASSQDPRTAYGYTF. The DNA for the CDR3 is TGTGCCAGCAGCCAAGATCCTAGGACAGCCTATGGCTACACCTTC.

CDR3 sequence reads: CSASSVNTEAFF. The CDR3 nucleotides read TGCAGTGCTAGTTCAGTGAACACTGAAGCTTTCTTT. The chain links TRBV20-1 to TRBJ1-1; no definite D call. V was pared by 3 bases and J by 0 bases, with 5 bases between. In germline, CDR1 is DFQATT, CDR2 SNEGSKA (reference sequence). The CDR3 covers 12 residues.

J is TRBJ2-7 and V is TRBV6-5; TRBD1 agrees at 11 bases. The germline gives CDR1 MNHEY, CDR2 SVGAGI. Germline trimming cut 0 bases from V and 6 bases from J; bases unmatched to any gene: 1. This CDR3 is 14 amino acids long. CDR3 coding DNA: TGTGCCAGCAGTTACTCGGGACAGGGGGGCGAGCAGTACTTC. The encoded protein is CASSYSGQGGEQYF.

The J gene is TRBJ2-3, the V gene TRBV19; 7 nucleotides agree with TRBD2. This CDR3 contains 18 residues. Germline V CDR1 and CDR2: LNHDA, SQIVND (reference sequence). J lost 1 base, V lost 1 base, and 11 bases had no gene match. CDR3 residues: CASSIVRRLADRTDTQYF. The CDR3 DNA is TGTGCCAGTAGTATAGTACGCCGGCTAGCGGACCGCACAGATACGCAGTATTTT.

The chain recombines TRBV5-1 with TRBJ2-6, with D tentatively TRBD1 (6 bases). The V end lost 0 bases, the J end lost 1 base, and 17 bases lay between the germline ends. The CDR3 extends over 19 amino acids. Per the germline V gene, CDR1 is SGHRS and CDR2 is YFSETQ. The CDR3 bases are TGCGCCAGCAGCTTGGATCAAACACTAACAGGGTCTGGGGCCAACGTCCTGACTTTC. Translation: CASSLDQTLTGSGANVLTF.